This T cell receptor beta chain was captured in a study of early T cells in non-severe SARS-CoV-2 infection. Study as a whole: Chains stayed unpaired after sequencing of bulk RNA from unsorted whole blood. Study outcomes and limitations: Matches to VDJdb favored anti-spike CD8 responses and missed private and CD4 specificities.

The CDR3 extends over 15 amino acids. V lost 0 bases to trimming and J lost 2 bases; unmatched junction nucleotides: 4. Germline V lookup: CDR1 SGHDT, CDR2 YYEEEE. Researchers attached unique molecular identifiers to individual cDNA molecules. TCRdb re-called the 5' RACE reads with MiXCR, one entry per CDR3 protein. The sample has 65,000 to 70,000 distinct CDR3 sequences, about 11% seen once. There are a few counts of this clonotype. What it binds is unknown. The specimen was whole blood. The receptor's source is an adult who was a healthcare worker with PCR-confirmed SARS-CoV-2 infection or an uninfected control (not recorded which). The chain joins TRBV5-6 to TRBJ2-7, with 8 bases fitting TRBD2. CDR3 nucleotide sequence: TGTGCCAGCAGCTTGGGTTTAGCGGGGACCTACGAGCAGTACTTC. Translating gives CASSLGLAGTYEQYF.